This T cell receptor (beta chain) was retrieved from a study of shared clonotypes between healthy human individuals. The CDR3 is 13 residues long. On this clone: The antigen remains unidentified.

As originally analysed: Owing to the provision of junction-only sequences devoid of quality scores by immunoSEQ, filtering differed. Here immunoSEQ multiplex PCR was the method, and the copy in TCRdb shows in-frame clones only, minus some. The DNA gave D and trimming, while V, J and clone size come from that table. The sample has hundreds of thousands of clones; about 80% are singletons. Regarding the study as a whole: Researchers sampled only blood; tissue repertoires likely differ.

This sequence was found in a woman aged 30 to 39 in good health. The chain has TRBV7-5 and TRBJ1-3; the table's D call, TRBD1, was not checked against the DNA. TRBV7-5 is designated a pseudogene. Sequenced material: memory CD4+ T cells sorted from blood. Subset denoted: CD45RA-negative fraction. The CDR3 region has the DNA TGTGTCAGAGGACAGGTCACTGGAAACACCATATATTTT. Translated, it gives CVRGQVTGNTIYF.